What follows are 23 T cell receptor beta chains derived from one specimen sequenced in a study of CXCR3-negative and CXCR3-positive naive CD8 T cells. Overall study results and limits: TRB CDR3 hydrophobicity was greater in CXCR3-positive naive cells than in CXCR3-negative naive cells.

Carrying UMI labels, the TRB cDNA libraries were prepared through 5' RACE. TCRdb reprocessed the 5' RACE reads; each CDR3 protein has one entry and no DNA is given. The listing records some 130,000 distinct CDR3 sequences. Their recognized antigens are unknown. Source material: naive CXCR3+ CD8+ T cells from blood. Noted subset: CD45RO-CCR7+CD27+CD95- naive CD8+ T cells expressing CXCR3 (TNR3+). The receptors come from a human donor in good health. Some clones in this sample may be carry-over from other donors' samples.

V is TRBV19 and J is TRBJ2-1. CDR1 and CDR2 from the germline V gene are LNHDA and SQIVND (reference sequence). The CDR3 length is 13 residues. CDR3: CASSIGPHNEQFF.

The chain is built from TRBV7-9 and TRBJ1-2; TCRdb indicates TRBD1, and absent DNA this call remains unverified. CDR1 is SEHNR and CDR2 is FQNEAQ in the germline V gene (reference sequence). CDR3 length equals 16 residues. This CDR3 is CASSLGGQGVDYGYTF.

The chain uses TRBV7-9 and TRBJ1-5; TCRdb indicates TRBD1, and absent DNA this call remains unverified. CDR1 is SEHNR and CDR2 is FQNEAQ in the germline V gene (reference sequence). The CDR3 has 15 residues. The CDR3 here is CASSLGPPIAQPQHF.

CDR3: CASSLALTGEDTQYF. V is TRBV7-9 and J is TRBJ2-3; TCRdb's D gene call, TRBD1, goes unchecked for lack of DNA. The CDR3 is made up of 15 amino acids. Germline CDR1 reads SEHNR; CDR2 reads FQNEAQ (reference sequence).

The chain is built from TRBV29-1 and TRBJ1-2; TCRdb outputs TRBD1, but without DNA this stays unchecked. CDR3 length: 13 residues. The germline V gene encodes CDR1 SQVTM and CDR2 ANQGSEA. The CDR3 sequence: CSVERQGANGYTF. Variable domain in full (rest from reference TRBV29-1 and TRBJ1-2): SAVISQKPSRDICQRGTSLTIQCQVDSQVTMMFWYRQQPGQSLTLIATANQGSEATYESGFVIDKFPISRPNLTFSTLTVSNMSPEDSSIYLCSVERQGANGYTFGSGTRLTVV.

The V gene is TRBV24-1, the J gene TRBJ2-5; checking the TCRdb D call of TRBD2 is not possible without DNA. Looked up from germline, CDR1 is KGHDR and CDR2 is SFDVKD. The CDR3 covers 15 residues. CDR3 amino acids: CATSAWSSGGETQYF.

This chain links TRBV28 with TRBJ1-2; the TRBD1 assignment by TCRdb is unverifiable without DNA. CDR1 is MDHEN and CDR2 is SYDVKM in the germline V gene. CDR3 length equals 17 residues. This chain's CDR3 is CASSLGPGRRTDYGYTF.

The V and J genes are TRBV6-5 and TRBJ1-1. In germline, CDR1 is MNHEY, CDR2 SVGAGI. This CDR3 region has 13 residues. The chain's CDR3 is CASSRVRVDEAFF.

CDR3 protein: CASSSGFGRLVTEAFF. The chain links TRBV11-2 to TRBJ1-1. The germline V gene has CDR1 SGHAT and CDR2 FQNNGV. The length of the CDR3 is 16 residues. Combining the CDR3 with reference TRBV11-2 and TRBJ1-1 gives the whole variable domain EAGVAQSPRYKIIEKRQSVAFWCNPISGHATLYWYQQILGQGPKLLIQFQNNGVVDDSQLPKDRFSAERLKGVDSTLKIQPAKLEDSAVYLCASSSGFGRLVTEAFFGQGTRLTVV.

This rearrangement joins TRBV11-2 to TRBJ2-1; TCRdb returns TRBD1, unconfirmable since there is no DNA. From germline, CDR1 is SGHAT and CDR2 FQNNGV. The CDR3 is 14 amino acids. This CDR3 reads CASSPGERYNEQFF.

The chain carries TRBV14 and TRBJ1-4. This CDR3 contains 14 residues. Germline V lookup: CDR1 SGHDN, CDR2 FVKESK. The CDR3 loop reads CASSRSQSNEKLFF.

This chain joins TRBV7-9 and TRBJ2-7. The CDR3 totals 15 residues. Germline V gives CDR1 SEHNR, CDR2 FQNEAQ (reference sequence). CDR3 in amino acids: CASSLNVAANAEQYF. The whole variable domain, filled in from reference TRBV7-9 and TRBJ2-7, reads DTGVSQNPRHKITKRGQNVTFRCDPISEHNRLYWYRQTLGQGPEFLTYFQNEAQLEKSRLLSDRFSAERPKGSFSTLEIQRTEQGDSAMYLCASSLNVAANAEQYFGPGTRLTVT.

This chain connects TRBV28 to TRBJ2-7; TCRdb's assignment of TRBD2 cannot be checked, as there is no DNA. Looked up from germline, CDR1 is MDHEN and CDR2 is SYDVKM. The length of the CDR3 is 13 residues. The CDR3 spells CASGAGESYEQYF.

The chain employs TRBV7-6 and TRBJ2-3; without DNA, the TCRdb call of TRBD2 cannot be checked. Germline lookup yields CDR1 SGHVS and CDR2 FNYEAQ. This CDR3 has 16 amino acids. CDR3 region: CASSPVLAGSTDTQYF.

The gene calls are TRBV5-1 and TRBJ1-1; TCRdb picks TRBD1, but there is no DNA to check that call. This CDR3 has 15 amino acids. Per the germline V gene, CDR1 is SGHRS and CDR2 is YFSETQ. The chain's CDR3 is CASSLVPGGNTEAFF.

CDR3 sequence: CASSWIGTGARNTEAFF. The chain combines TRBV5-1 with TRBJ1-1; as DNA is missing, the TRBD1 call by TCRdb cannot be tested. The V gene's germline CDR1 is SGHRS and CDR2 YFSETQ. CDR3 length equals 17 residues.

The rearrangement uses TRBV6-2 or TRBV6-3 and TRBJ1-4. Germline values: CDR1 MNHEY, CDR2 SVGEGT. This CDR3 spans 14 amino acids. CDR3 amino acids: CASTIKPEGEKLFF.

The V gene is TRBV6-6, the J gene TRBJ1-5. The CDR3 runs to 13 residues. In germline, CDR1 is MNHNY, CDR2 SVGAGI (reference sequence). This chain's CDR3 is CASSSTDNQPQHF.

The chain employs TRBV29-1 and TRBJ2-5; the D gene TCRdb calls, TRBD2, cannot be checked with no DNA. The germline gives CDR1 SQVTM, CDR2 ANQGSEA. The CDR3 runs 14 residues. Here the CDR3 reads CSVERIAGGQTQYF.

CDR3 loop: CASSLLGGQSTDTQYF. The V call is TRBV28, the J call TRBJ2-3; absent DNA, TCRdb's TRBD1 call cannot be checked. Germline-derived CDR1 and CDR2 are MDHEN and SYDVKM. The CDR3 spans 16 residues. Drawing the rest from reference TRBV28 and TRBJ2-3, the complete variable domain is DVKVTQSSRYLVKRTGEKVFLECVQDMDHENMFWYRQDPGLGLRLIYFSYDVKMKEKGDIPEGYSVSREKKERFSLILESASTNQTSMYLCASSLLGGQSTDTQYFGPGTRLTVL.

The chain is built from TRBV29-1 and TRBJ2-3. CDR1 is SQVTM and CDR2 is ANQGSEA in the germline V gene. The length of the CDR3 is 14 residues. CDR3 amino acids: CSVDPMGAADTQYF.

The chain employs TRBV7-2 and TRBJ2-1; as DNA is missing, the TRBD1 call by TCRdb cannot be tested. CDR1 is SGHTA and CDR2 is FQGNSA in the germline V gene. The CDR3 contains 15 residues. The CDR3 sequence is CAIFLPGGRENEQFF. Together with reference TRBV7-2 and TRBJ2-1, the CDR3 gives the full variable domain: GAGVSQSPSNKVTEKGKDVELRCDPISGHTALYWYRQSLGQGLEFLIYFQGNSAPDKSGLPSDRFSAERTGGSVSTLTIQRTQQEDSAVYLCAIFLPGGRENEQFFGPGTRLTVL.

The chain uses TRBV5-4 and TRBJ1-1; without DNA, the TCRdb call of TRBD1 cannot be checked. Per the germline V gene, CDR1 is SGHNT and CDR2 is YYREEE (reference sequence). The CDR3 runs to 14 residues. CDR3 in amino acids: CASSHWGGRAEAFF.